This T cell receptor (beta chain) is drawn from a study of cytomegalovirus exposure and HLA in healthy donors. On this clone: What it binds is not known.

V was clipped by 6 bases and J by 0 bases, with 9 bases between them. The germline gives CDR1 MNHEY, CDR2 SMNVEV (reference sequence). The CDR3 is 14 residues long. Study-wide results and caveats: In a later analysis, across HLA loci, associated TCR counts were highest for DRB1, lowest for HLA-C.

Primers included in the PCR were 60 Vbeta and 13 Jbeta primers. Clones were read by immunoSEQ multiplex PCR, and TCRdb kept only the in-frame ones, dropping some. The sample consists of around 150,000 clones, around 77% of them appearing once. Material for sequencing was PBMCs. This sequence was found in a man between 60 and 75 years old in good health and CMV-seronegative. The V and J genes are TRBV27 and TRBJ1-5, with D unclear. DNA of the CDR3: TGTGCCAGCAGCCCGCTGGCTAGCAATCAGCCCCAGCATTTT. Protein: CASSPLASNQPQHF.